Sequencing of this TCR beta chain was carried out in a study of early T cells in non-severe SARS-CoV-2 infection (dated by TCRdb to 2020 to 2023). In the study overall: TCR sequencing used bulk RNA from unsorted whole blood, so alpha and beta chains could not be paired. What the study reported, not specific to this receptor: VDJdb matching was skewed toward anti-spike CD8 responses, so virus-specific expansions were likely underestimated and private and CD4 specificities were missed.

This clonotype was seen many times. This clone's antigen is unknown. No per-base quality is available; no much larger clone lies one base away. Set within a cohort of healthcare workers in London, UK, this nested case-control study involved weekly PCR testing of nasopharyngeal swabs along with blood sampling. Healthcare workers were recruited during the week of the UK lockdown, between 23 and 31 March 2020, and followed weekly for up to 16 weeks. In the germline V gene, CDR1 corresponds to SNHLY and CDR2 to FYNNEI. Measured from the cysteine to the phenylalanine, the CDR3 is 15 residues long. CDR3 DNA only is kept here, 45 bases in frame from base 1. The germline ends are 17 bases apart after V is trimmed by 5 bases and J by 7 bases. Libraries came from 5' RACE. Reads for this sample came from a NextSeq 500. The TCR library protocol attached unique molecular identifiers to individual cDNA molecules to correct for sequencing error and PCR bias. Both TCR alpha and beta chains were sequenced, and tight co-correlation was observed between alpha and beta sequence abundances in each sample. For the original study's pipeline: Decombinator V4 was used to perform V gene, J gene and CDR3 annotation of TCR sequences. Expanded TCRs were defined as changing significantly between any two time points under a Poisson model with p below 0.0001. TCR abundances were normalised to the total number of TCRs sequenced in each sample and reported as counts per million. MAIT TCRs were defined by TRAV1-2 paired with TRAJ12, TRAJ20 or TRAJ33, and iNKT TCRs by TRAV10 paired with TRAJ18. A search of VDJdb, accessed on 1 November 2021, was run for TCRs annotated to CMV, EBV and SARS-CoV-2, with TCRs annotated for multiple antigens excluded. TCRdb redid the processing of the public reads, applying fastp at Q25 and MiXCR, and retained in-frame beta chains. Every CDR3 protein is listed once, alongside the most common genes and DNA of its rows. TCRdb's processing, not the authors', yielded these V and J calls. Here the sample has tens of thousands of distinct CDR3 sequences; about 12% occur a single time. The ten largest account for nearly 4.5% of the sample.

This sequence originates from an adult who was a healthcare worker with PCR-confirmed SARS-CoV-2 infection or an uninfected control (not recorded which). The chain was built from TRBV2 and TRBJ1-4; the D gene cannot be named for sure. Source: whole blood, taken at baseline. DNA sequence: TGTGCCAGCAGTTCCGGCCGGCCACCTGGTGAAAAACTGTTTTTT. It translates as CASSSGRPPGEKLFF.